The 7 T cell receptor beta chains listed next were all sequenced from one sample in a study of glioma-infiltrating T cells after dendritic cell vaccination. The assay was immunoSEQ multiplex PCR, and TCRdb's table has in-frame clones only and misses some. The table has over a thousand clones, 86% seen once; the top ten hold 6.5% to 7%. The sample was tumor tissue, taken before dendritic cell vaccination. These receptors originate from a human donor with glioblastoma.

The genes are TRBV19 and TRBJ2-3; D may be TRBD1 (6 bases). V was shortened by 10 bases and J by 2 bases, with 13 bases between the two germline ends. Germline CDR1 LNHDA, CDR2 SQIVND (reference sequence). The CDR3 totals 13 residues. Written as DNA, the CDR3 is TGTGCCACTTCCGGGGACAACACAGATACGCAGTATTTT. Its protein is CATSGDNTDTQYF.

This chain connects TRBV7-8 to TRBJ2-7; D possibly corresponds to TRBD2 (5 bases). V gave up 2 bases and J gave up 3 bases, with 8 bases separating them. The CDR3 has 13 residues. Germline V lookup: CDR1 SGHVS, CDR2 FQNEAQ. This CDR3 is CASSLSAGYEQYF. CDR3 sequence (DNA): TGTGCCAGCAGCTTATCTGCGGGCTACGAGCAGTACTTC.

In this sample, this clone turned up once. The rearrangement uses TRBV7-2 and TRBJ1-2; D is possibly TRBD1 (5 bases). V lost 1 base, J lost 4 bases, and 22 bases lay in between. Germline V gene data show CDR1 as SGHTA and CDR2 as FQGNSA. The CDR3 sequence is 18 residues long. Here the CDR3 DNA reads TGTGCCAGCAGCTTAGATTTTAGGAGCGCGGGGCGGGGCTATGGCTACACCTTC. Amino acids: CASSLDFRSAGRGYGYTF.

A note on this clone: A junction end diverges from the germline sequence, so it may reflect a read error. The chain is built from TRBV7-7 and TRBJ2-2, with 9 bases that match TRBD2. The CDR3 runs to 16 residues. Per the germline V gene, CDR1 is SSHAT and CDR2 is FNYEAQ (reference sequence). The CDR3 loop reads CASSTLAGASGGELFF. CDR3 coding DNA: TGTGCTAGCAGCACGTTAGCGGGAGCTTCCGGCGGGGAGCTGTTTTTT.

This chain connects TRBV6-1 to TRBJ2-1; 9 nucleotides line up with TRBD2. This CDR3 is built from 14 residues. V lost 4 bases, J lost 4 bases, and 2 bases stayed unmatched. Germline CDR1 MNHNS, CDR2 SASEGT. The CDR3 DNA reads as TGTGCCAGCAGTGGGACTAGCGAGTACAATGAGCAGTTCTTC. It translates to CASSGTSEYNEQFF.

The J gene is TRBJ2-3, the V gene TRBV25-1; a possible D gene is TRBD2 (6 bases). The germline CDR1 and CDR2 sequences are MGHDK and SYGVNS. Trimming cost V 3 bases and J 3 bases, with 16 bases left between them. CDR3 length equals 16 residues. The CDR3 bases are TGTGCCAGCAGTGAGGTGGCAGGGAGGAGAACAGATACGCAGTATTTT. Amino acid sequence: CASSEVAGRRTDTQYF.

For this clone: The junction departs from the called germline gene at one end, perhaps through a read error. J is TRBJ2-1 and V is TRBV7-9; 8 bases map to TRBD2. This CDR3 contains 12 residues. CDR1 and CDR2 (germline): SEHNR, FQNEAQ (reference sequence). CDR3 in amino acids: CASSLLPGLGLF. For the CDR3, the DNA is TGTGCCAGCAGCCTACTCCCGGGACTAGGGCTCTTC.